This passage covers 30 T cell receptor beta chains from one sample sequenced in a study of T cell responses to AZD1222 COVID-19 vaccine. Generated by immunoSEQ multiplex PCR, the TCRdb table keeps only in-frame clones and is missing some. Seen here are 130,000 to 150,000 clones, roughly 91% observed once, and the top ten hold around 1.9%. The input for sequencing was peripheral blood, taken on day 0 of AZD1222 vaccination. The source is an adult in good health.

J is TRBJ1-5 and V is TRBV19, with D possibly matching TRBD1 (5 bases). Germline V gene lookup returns CDR1 LNHDA and CDR2 SQIVND (reference sequence). The V gene lost 3 bases and the J gene lost 4 bases, with 16 bases spanning the gap. This CDR3 comprises 16 residues. The CDR3 sequence is CASSILRDGHNQPQHF. DNA of the CDR3: TGTGCCAGTAGTATTCTTCGGGACGGCCATAATCAGCCCCAGCATTTT.

The genes are TRBV9 and TRBJ2-3; D may correspond to TRBD1 or TRBD2 (5 bases each). CDR3 length: 13 residues. V shed 0 bases and J shed 6 bases, with 8 bases lying between them. Germline V gene lookup returns CDR1 SGDLS and CDR2 YYNGEE. The CDR3 DNA reads TGTGCCAGCAGCGTAGGCCGGGGCGATACGCAGTATTTT. Protein product: CASSVGRGDTQYF.

The rearrangement joins TRBV5-1 to TRBJ2-7; maybe TRBD2 (5 bases). V lost 4 bases and J 4 bases, leaving 18 bases between the germline ends. From germline, CDR1 is SGHRS and CDR2 YFSETQ. The CDR3 is 15 residues long. CDR3 in DNA: TGCGCCAGCAGCACTGAACAGTGGACTTATTACGAGCAGTACTTC. It codes for CASSTEQWTYYEQYF.

V gene TRBV2 combines with J gene TRBJ1-5; 11 nucleotides align to TRBD1. Germline CDR1 reads SNHLY; CDR2 reads FYNNEI. The length of the CDR3 is 15 residues. V shed 4 bases and J 2 bases; nucleotides not matched to a gene: 1. The CDR3 protein is CASSGTGGGNQPQHF. Written as DNA, the CDR3 is TGTGCCAGCAGTGGGACAGGGGGCGGCAATCAGCCCCAGCATTTT.

The V call is TRBV6-5, the J call TRBJ2-1; no firm D call. Trimming shortened V by 2 bases and J by 13 bases, and 18 bases separated the two germline ends. From germline, CDR1 is MNHEY and CDR2 SVGAGI. This CDR3 has 14 amino acids. In DNA form, the CDR3 reads TGTGCCAGCAGTTACAATGAGGCTGCGAGCTTTCAGTTCTTC. Translated, it gives CASSYNEAASFQFF.

V gene TRBV30 combines with J gene TRBJ2-1; tentative D call: TRBD2 (5 bases). CDR1 GTSNPN and CDR2 SVGIG come from the germline V gene (reference sequence). CDR3 length: 13 amino acids. V was pared by 1 base and J by 5 bases, with 9 bases between. CDR3 nucleotides: TGTGCCTGGAGTGGTGGGAGCAACAATGAGCAGTTCTTC. Amino acids: CAWSGGSNNEQFF.

The chain recombines TRBV9 with TRBJ2-1; 11 positions agree with TRBD2. The trim removed 4 bases at V and 5 bases at J, leaving 8 bases unmatched. Germline V CDR1 and CDR2: SGDLS, YYNGEE. The length of the CDR3 is 16 residues. The CDR3 reads CASSLPSGRYNNEQFF. CDR3 in DNA: TGTGCCAGCAGCTTACCTAGCGGGAGGTATAACAATGAGCAGTTCTTC. Filled out from reference TRBV9 and TRBJ2-1, the complete variable domain reads DSGVTQTPKHLITATGQRVTLRCSPRSGDLSVYWYQQSLDQGLQFLIQYYNGEERAKGNILERFSAQQFPDLHSELNLSSLELGDSALYFCASSLPSGRYNNEQFFGPGTRLTVL.

The chain is built from TRBV15 and TRBJ2-7; 8 positions agree with TRBD1. The trim removed 5 bases at V and 4 bases at J, leaving 7 bases unmatched. The CDR3 is made up of 14 amino acids. The V gene's germline CDR1 is LNHNV and CDR2 YYDKDF (reference sequence). CDR3 coding DNA: TGTGCCACCAGCCCCCGGACAGGGCAGTACGAGCAGTACTTC. This translates into CATSPRTGQYEQYF.

This sequence joins TRBV10-2 and TRBJ1-1; D gene ambiguous. V gave up 5 bases and J gave up 1 base, with 8 bases separating them. Per the germline V gene, CDR1 is WSHSY and CDR2 is SAAADI. The CDR3 runs to 13 residues. The chain's CDR3 is CASSQDSNTEAFF. CDR3 in DNA: TGCGCCAGCAGTCAGGACTCGAACACTGAAGCTTTCTTT.

The chain employs TRBV15 and TRBJ1-2; TRBD1 matches 9 bases. V lost 0 bases, J lost 8 bases, and 7 bases stayed unmatched. The CDR3 is made up of 15 amino acids. The germline CDR1 and CDR2 sequences are LNHNV and YYDKDF (reference sequence). CDR3 in amino acids: CATSRDVTGGKGYTF. Here the CDR3 DNA reads TGTGCCACCAGCAGAGATGTGACAGGGGGTAAAGGCTACACCTTC.

V usage is TRBV29-1 and J usage is TRBJ1-3; D is possibly TRBD1 (6 bases). Germline CDR1 and CDR2: SQVTM and ANQGSEA. Trimming cost V 6 bases and J 4 bases, with 16 bases left between them. The CDR3 spans 14 residues. In nucleotides, the CDR3 is TGCAGCGTAAAACGGGGGCTGGAAGGAAACACCATATATTTT. Its translation: CSVKRGLEGNTIYF.

This chain links TRBV6-5 with TRBJ1-3; D possibly corresponds to TRBD1 (5 bases). CDR1 is MNHEY and CDR2 is SVGAGI in the germline V gene. The V gene lost 7 bases and the J gene lost 4 bases, with 14 bases spanning the gap. The length of the CDR3 is 14 residues. DNA of the CDR3: TGTGCCAGCATGGCTGGGGCGTGGGGAAACACCATATATTTT. It yields the protein CASMAGAWGNTIYF.

This chain joins TRBV12-3 or TRBV12-4 and TRBJ1-5; maybe TRBD1 (6 bases). The CDR3 is 13 amino acids. The V gene lost 2 bases and the J gene lost 6 bases, with 8 bases spanning the gap. This CDR3 is CASSLKGGQPQHF. As DNA, the CDR3 is TGTGCCAGCAGTTTAAAGGGGGGTCAGCCCCAGCATTTT.

The chain couples TRBV6-5 to TRBJ2-7; D possibly corresponds to TRBD1 (6 bases). The germline V gene encodes CDR1 MNHEY and CDR2 SVGAGI. V was clipped by 0 bases and J by 2 bases, with 11 bases between them. This CDR3 region has 15 residues. The CDR3 spells CASSYSATGTYEQYF. The CDR3 DNA is TGTGCCAGCAGTTACTCCGCGACAGGCACCTACGAGCAGTACTTC.

This clone was recorded only once. The chain carries TRBV2 and TRBJ2-7; weak D call: TRBD2 (5 bases). This CDR3 is built from 15 residues. In germline, CDR1 is SNHLY, CDR2 FYNNEI. V dropped 4 bases and J dropped 2 bases, with 15 bases sitting between them. CDR3 region: CASSVSSIPTYEQYF. The DNA of the CDR3 is TGTGCCAGCAGTGTTTCTAGCATTCCCACCTACGAGCAGTACTTC. Full variable domain (remainder filled in from reference TRBV2 and TRBJ2-7): EPEVTQTPSHQVTQMGQEVILRCVPISNHLYFYWYRQILGQKVEFLVSFYNNEISEKSEIFDDQFSVERPDGSNFTLKIRSTKLEDSAMYFCASSVSSIPTYEQYFGPGTRLTVT.

DNA of the CDR3: TGTGCCAGCAGCGATGACCCGAAGGTTGGGGGAGGAAACTATGGCTACACCTTC. Translating it yields CASSDDPKVGGGNYGYTF. The rearrangement joins TRBV9 to TRBJ1-2; tentatively, D is TRBD1 (5 bases). The V gene's germline CDR1 is SGDLS and CDR2 YYNGEE. CDR3 length equals 18 residues. V was shortened by 3 bases and J by 2 bases, with 23 bases between the two germline ends.

The genes are TRBV6-1 and TRBJ1-2; D remains ambiguous. V dropped 1 base and J dropped 13 bases, with 7 bases sitting between them. The CDR3 covers 10 residues. Germline CDR1 is MNHNS and CDR2 is SASEGT. CDR3 sequence: CASSEGESTF. The CDR3 nucleotides are TGTGCCAGCAGTGAAGGGGAATCCACCTTC.

This rearrangement joins TRBV5-1 to TRBJ2-1; 7 bases are a match to TRBD2. The CDR3 contains 14 residues. Germline CDR1 reads SGHRS; CDR2 reads YFSETQ. After removal of 0 bases from V and 9 bases from J, the junction contained 6 bases not matched to a gene. DNA of the CDR3: TGCGCCAGCAGCTTGGCGGCGGGAGCGGCTGAGCAGTTCTTC. Translated: CASSLAAGAAEQFF.

The chain carries TRBV6-5 and TRBJ2-7; TRBD1 is a possible D gene (6 bases). V was clipped by 6 bases and J by 1 base, with 10 bases between them. Germline CDR1 reads MNHEY; CDR2 reads SVGAGI. CDR3 size: 13 residues. In nucleotides, the CDR3 is TGTGCCAGCAGCCTACAGGGTTCCTACGAGCAGTACTTC. It yields the protein CASSLQGSYEQYF.

This rearrangement joins TRBV10-3 to TRBJ1-1, with TRBD1 as a possible D gene (5 bases). There are 14 residues in the CDR3. The ends were cut back, 2 bases at V and 9 bases at J, with 16 bases in the middle. The germline V gene encodes CDR1 ENHRY and CDR2 SYGVKD. CDR3 bases: TGTGCCATCAGTGAGAATACGCAGGGCACCCAAGCTTTCTTT. Encoded protein: CAISENTQGTQAFF.

The chain links TRBV9 to TRBJ1-6, with D tentatively TRBD1 (5 bases). The CDR3 has 15 residues. The V gene's germline CDR1 is SGDLS and CDR2 YYNGEE. Trimming took 0 bases from V and 8 from J, leaving 12 bases between them. As DNA, the CDR3 is TGTGCCAGCAGCGTAGAGGAGGAAGGGGATTCACCCCTCCACTTT. Translation gives CASSVEEEGDSPLHF.

This rearrangement joins TRBV6-2 or TRBV6-3 to TRBJ1-2; no definite D call. The CDR3 is made up of 14 amino acids. CDR1 and CDR2 (germline): MNHEY, SVGEGT. The germline V and J ends were trimmed by 6 bases and 0 bases, with 11 bases remaining between them. CDR3: CASSTRTANYGYTF. CDR3 in DNA: TGTGCCAGCAGCACGAGGACGGCTAACTATGGCTACACCTTC.

J is TRBJ1-1 and V is TRBV6-6; D unclear. Germline loops: CDR1 MNHNY, CDR2 SVGAGI (reference sequence). CDR3 size: 13 residues. Trimming stripped 2 bases from V and 7 bases from J, with 11 bases between. The CDR3 DNA reads as TGTGCCAGCAGTTACGTAAGTCGGCATGAAGCTTTCTTT. Protein sequence: CASSYVSRHEAFF.

This clone was seen just once. The chain uses TRBV27 and TRBJ1-4; TRBD1 aligns across 8 bases. The CDR3 is made up of 13 amino acids. Germline trimming cut 6 bases from V and 10 bases from J; bases unmatched to any gene: 7. Germline-derived CDR1 and CDR2 are MNHEY and SMNVEV (reference sequence). The CDR3 sequence: CASSLLQGGKLFF. CDR3 bases: TGTGCCAGCAGCCTCCTACAGGGGGGAAAACTGTTTTTT.

The rearrangement uses TRBV5-1 and TRBJ1-1; TRBD1 matches 11 bases. The V segment lost 5 bases and the J segment 5 bases; nucleotides outside the gene matches: 5. CDR3 length equals 14 residues. The germline V gene has CDR1 SGHRS and CDR2 YFSETQ. This chain's CDR3 is CASRKGTGGTEAFF. CDR3 DNA: TGCGCCAGCAGAAAAGGGACAGGGGGAACTGAAGCTTTCTTT. Full variable domain (rest looked up from reference TRBV5-1 and TRBJ1-1): KAGVTQTPRYLIKTRGQQVTLSCSPISGHRSVSWYQQTPGQGLQFLFEYFSETQRNKGNFPGRFSGRQFSNSRSEMNVSTLELGDSALYLCASRKGTGGTEAFFGQGTRLTVV.

This chain links TRBV12-3 or TRBV12-4 with TRBJ2-1, with a possible D match to TRBD1 (5 bases). V gave up 6 bases and J gave up 10 bases, with 13 bases separating them. The CDR3 runs to 12 residues. The CDR3 sequence is CASSRPYREQFF. As DNA, the CDR3 is TGTGCCAGCAGCCGTCCCTACAGGGAGCAGTTCTTC.

Only one count was recorded for this clone. V is TRBV10-2 and J is TRBJ2-1; D is tentatively TRBD1 or TRBD2 (5 bases each). Germline-derived CDR1 and CDR2 are WSHSY and SAAADI. With 3 bases removed from V and 10 bases from J, the gap between germline ends came to 19 bases. This CDR3 is built from 15 residues. This CDR3 reads CASSERALGADEQFF. CDR3 nucleotides: TGCGCCAGCAGTGAACGGGCACTAGGGGCTGACGAGCAGTTCTTC.

The chain links TRBV19 to TRBJ1-1; D remains unclear. Trimming removed 6 bases from V and 11 bases from J, with 13 bases in between. This CDR3 region has 11 residues. From germline, CDR1 is LNHDA and CDR2 SQIVND (reference sequence). The CDR3 spells CASRDSQWAFF. The CDR3, as DNA: TGTGCCAGTAGGGATAGCCAGTGGGCTTTCTTT.

The V and J genes are TRBV23-1 and TRBJ1-5, with D uncertain. TRBV23-1 is known as an ORF, though its function is uncertain. The CDR3 totals 13 residues. V was shortened by 6 bases and J by 6 bases, with 12 bases between the two germline ends. CDR3 nucleotide sequence: TGCGCCAGCAGCCTGGTGGCTGGTCAGCCCCAGCATTTT. Translation: CASSLVAGQPQHF.

V gene TRBV3-1 (or the pseudogene TRBV3-2) combines with J gene TRBJ2-7; 8 positions match TRBD2. The V and J ends lost 3 bases and 3 bases, in that order; junction bases with no gene match: 4. The CDR3 length is 14 residues. Per germline, CDR1 LGHDT and CDR2 YNNKEL (reference sequence). Here the CDR3 DNA reads TGTGCCAGCAGCCACGGACGGGAGGGCTACGAGCAGTACTTC. Protein product: CASSHGREGYEQYF.